This T cell receptor beta chain is drawn from a study of cytomegalovirus exposure and HLA in healthy donors. Findings of the study overall: The study reported that TCR beta sequences accurately predicted HLA-A and HLA-B alleles in most subjects. Most CMV-associated TCR beta chains appeared HLA-restricted in a later analysis.

V shed 0 bases and J 3 bases; nucleotides not matched to a gene: 2. This CDR3 contains 14 residues. Germline CDR1 is SGHRS and CDR2 is YFSETQ. Amplification used 60 Vbeta primers and 13 Jbeta primers. Using immunoSEQ multiplex PCR, the repertoire was profiled, and TCRdb retains in-frame clones only, with some absent. The sample consists of 100,000 to 150,000 clones, around 80% of them appearing once. A word on this clone: Antigen: not known.

This receptor was taken from a man younger than 45 in good health and CMV-seronegative. Sequenced input: PBMCs. The chain combines TRBV5-1 with TRBJ2-5; 7 nucleotides line up with TRBD2. The CDR3 reads CASSLASGEETQYF. The CDR3 DNA reads as TGCGCCAGCAGCTTGGCGAGCGGGGAAGAGACCCAGTACTTC. Using reference TRBV5-1 and TRBJ2-5 for the parts outside the CDR3, the full variable domain is KAGVTQTPRYLIKTRGQQVTLSCSPISGHRSVSWYQQTPGQGLQFLFEYFSETQRNKGNFPGRFSGRQFSNSRSEMNVSTLELGDSALYLCASSLASGEETQYFGPGTRLLVL.